This T cell receptor (beta chain) was sequenced in a study of T cells and copy number aberrations in small-cell lung cancer. Study-wide points: Sequencing artifacts are a known risk, since all specimens were formalin-fixed paraffin-embedded.

No donor received chemotherapy or radiotherapy before surgery, nor immunotherapy before or after it. Every patient either smoked or had heavy second-hand smoke exposure. As to this clone: Its antigen remains unidentified.

This table comes from immunoSEQ multiplex PCR, and its TCRdb copy is limited to in-frame clones, with some not included. The profile shows 9,500 to 10,000 clones, 60% to 80% of them singletons. CDR1 is SGDLS, CDR2 YYNGEE, per germline. The length of the CDR3 is 16 residues. V lost 0 bases to trimming and J lost 6 bases, with 18 bases between them. Sequencing was performed on normal tissue next to the tumor. The TCR sequence derives from a man between 60 and 75 years old with small cell lung cancer. The V call is TRBV9, the J call TRBJ1-2; D remains unclear. The CDR3 DNA reads as TGTGCCAGCAGCGTAGAGGTCTGGACGGATCTGGATGGCTACACCTTC. Translating it yields CASSVEVWTDLDGYTF.